Listed below are T cell receptor beta chains from one sample, sequenced in a study of T cell changes during pregnancy in multiple sclerosis. Assay used: immunoSEQ multiplex PCR; TCRdb lists only in-frame clones, some missing. The sample shows roughly 32,000 clones, around nine tenths of them seen only once. The starting material was CD4+ T cells from peripheral blood mononuclear cells, obtained in the second trimester of pregnancy. These receptors all come from a female donor in good health, enrolled as a control in a pregnancy study. Each CDR3 is given with its conserved first and last residue. The D gene is left open where the match is weak. Clone size is not always given. Where it is, it says once, few, many or a class for expanded clones.

v_call,d_call,j_call,clone_size,cdr3_nt,cdr3_aa
TRBV6-6,NA,TRBJ1-1,NA,TGTGCCAGCAGTTACTCTACTTTTTCTGAAGCTTTCTTT,CASSYSTFSEAFF
TRBV6-5,TRBD1,TRBJ1-1,NA,TGTGCCGCCGCGGGACAGACGAACACTGAAGCTTTCTTT,CAAAGQTNTEAFF
TRBV5-1,TRBD2,TRBJ2-3,NA,TGCGCCAGCGGAGAGACTAGCGGGAGCACAGATACGCAGTATTTT,CASGETSGSTDTQYF
TRBV30,NA,TRBJ1-5,NA,TGTGCCTGGAAGGGGAACAATCAGCCCCAGCATTTT,CAWKGNNQPQHF
TRBV28,NA,TRBJ2-3,NA,TGTGCCAGCAGTTTGGGGTTTGGGGGGTCGAGGGAGAGCACAGATACGCAGTATTTT,CASSLGFGGSRESTDTQYF
TRBV5-1,NA,TRBJ2-1,NA,TGCGCCAGCAGCTTTACGGAGAGCTCCTACAATGAGCAGTTCTTC,CASSFTESSYNEQFF
TRBV2,NA,TRBJ1-4,NA,TGTGCCGCCTCGAGAGACAGCAATAATGAAAAACTGTTTTTT,CAASRDSNNEKLFF
TRBV30,NA,TRBJ2-7,NA,TGTGCCTGGAGTCCCCGGAACAGAAGGTACGAGCAGTACTTC,CAWSPRNRRYEQYF
TRBV5-6,TRBD2,TRBJ2-5,NA,TGTGCCAGCAGCCGACTAGCGGGAGGCCGAGGCCAAGAGACCCAGTACTTC,CASSRLAGGRGQETQYF
TRBV9,NA,TRBJ2-1,NA,TGTGCCAGCAGCCGTATCGATGAGCAGTTCTTC,CASSRIDEQFF
TRBV7-6,NA,TRBJ2-2,NA,TGTGCCAGCAGCTTAGGCCTCGGGTCCACGAACACCGGGGAGCTGTTTTTT,CASSLGLGSTNTGELFF
TRBV10-3,NA,TRBJ2-6,NA,TGTGCCATCACGGCAGGTCCCCTCTCTGGGGCCAACGTCCTGACTTTC,CAITAGPLSGANVLTF
TRBV6-1,NA,TRBJ1-1,NA,TGTGCCAGCCAAATGGAGGGGCTTTGGACTGAAGCTTTCTTT,CASQMEGLWTEAFF
TRBV15,NA,TRBJ2-2,NA,TGTGCCACCAGCAGAGTTCTGTCCACCGGGGAGCTGTTTTTT,CATSRVLSTGELFF
TRBV19,TRBD2,TRBJ2-3,NA,TGTGCCAGTAGTATACTGACTAGCGGGGGAGATACGCAGTATTTT,CASSILTSGGDTQYF
TRBV5-8,TRBD2,TRBJ2-7,NA,TGTGCCAGCAGACCGGGCACGGGGGGGAACGAGCAGTACTTC,CASRPGTGGNEQYF
TRBV2,NA,TRBJ1-4,NA,TGTGCCAGCAGTGAGCAGGGGATACAGGAAAAACTGTTTTTT,CASSEQGIQEKLFF
TRBV5-4,NA,TRBJ1-2,NA,TGTGCCAGCAGCTTGGACGGGGTAGGGGGCTACACCTTC,CASSLDGVGGYTF
TRBV27,TRBD1,TRBJ1-1,NA,TGTGCCAGCAGGGACAGGGTAAAGAACACTGAAGCTTTCTTT,CASRDRVKNTEAFF
TRBV18,NA,TRBJ2-7,NA,TGTGCCAGCTCACCACCAGGGGTTGGCTACGAGCAGTACTTC,CASSPPGVGYEQYF
TRBV4-2,TRBD2,TRBJ2-5,NA,TGTGCCAGCAGCCAAGCGGGGCGGGAGGACCGGACCCAGTACTTC,CASSQAGREDRTQYF
TRBV6-5,NA,TRBJ1-2,NA,TGTGCCAGCAGTTCCGTCGACAGCCCTTATGGCTACACCTTC,CASSSVDSPYGYTF
TRBV10-3,NA,TRBJ1-3,NA,TGTGCCATCAGTGCCTCGGGGGGCTCCTCTGGAAACACCATATATTTT,CAISASGGSSGNTIYF
TRBV2,NA,TRBJ2-2,NA,TGTGCCAGCGGACGGAGGGGGGAGCTGTTTTTT,CASGRRGELFF
TRBV7-9,TRBD2,TRBJ2-7,NA,TGTGCCAGCAGCTTTGCGGGAGGGAGCTCCTACGAGCAGTACTTC,CASSFAGGSSYEQYF
TRBV19,TRBD1,TRBJ1-4,NA,TGTGCCAGTTCGACACAGGGGGCAGCTAATGAAAAACTGTTTTTT,CASSTQGAANEKLFF
TRBV6-5,NA,TRBJ2-2,NA,TGTGCCAGCAGTTACTCCCCAGGTCCGAACACCGGGGAGCTGTTTTTT,CASSYSPGPNTGELFF
TRBV19,NA,TRBJ1-1,NA,TGTTGCTCGGGGGGAGCACTGAGGGAAGCTTTCTTT,CCSGGALREAFF
TRBV7-9,TRBD1,TRBJ1-4,NA,TGTGCCAGCAGCTTAGGTCAGGGACAGGGGTCTGAAAAACTGTTTTTT,CASSLGQGQGSEKLFF
TRBV29-1,TRBD1,TRBJ2-2,NA,TGCAGCGGGGGGACCGGGACAGCCACCGGGGAGCTGTTTTTT,CSGGTGTATGELFF
TRBV4-1,TRBD2,TRBJ2-1,NA,TGCGCCAGCAGCTACGGCTCTAGCGGACTTTACAATGAGCAGTTCTTC,CASSYGSSGLYNEQFF
TRBV5-8,NA,TRBJ2-2,NA,TGTGCCAGCAGCTTAGGACAGATTACCGGGGAGCTGTTTTTT,CASSLGQITGELFF
TRBV30,NA,TRBJ2-6,NA,TGTGCCTGGAGTCCATTAGACAGGCTCCCGTCTGGGGCCAACGTCCTGACTTTC,CAWSPLDRLPSGANVLTF
TRBV10-2,NA,TRBJ1-1,NA,TGCGCCAGCAGTCCAACCGAGGGATATGGAGCTTTCTTT,CASSPTEGYGAFF
TRBV2,NA,TRBJ2-1,NA,TGTGCCAGCAGTGAAGGGACAGAGCAGTTCTTC,CASSEGTEQFF
TRBV6-6,TRBD2,TRBJ2-7,NA,TGTGCCAGCAGACGGGGGACTAGCGGACTTTACGAGCAGTACTTC,CASRRGTSGLYEQYF
TRBV2,NA,TRBJ1-5,NA,TGTGCCAGCAGTTCTTACATCCCGGGACAGCCCCAGCATTTT,CASSSYIPGQPQHF
TRBV18,TRBD1,TRBJ2-7,NA,TGTGCCAGCTCACCAGGAACAGGGGGCTACGAGCAGTACTTC,CASSPGTGGYEQYF
TRBV5-1,NA,TRBJ1-1,NA,TGCGCCAGCAGCTTGAAGGACAAAGCTGAAGCTTTCTTT,CASSLKDKAEAFF
TRBV9,TRBD1,TRBJ2-2,NA,TGTGCCAGCAGCGCGACAGGGGTGACCGGGGAGCTGTTTTTT,CASSATGVTGELFF
TRBV7-2,NA,TRBJ2-7,NA,TGTGCCAGCAGCGCTGGGAGTCAGCGTTTCCTCTACGAGCAGTACTTC,CASSAGSQRFLYEQYF
TRBV5-6,TRBD2,TRBJ2-3,once,TGTGCCAGCCGCATGGAGCGGGGGGGCGCAGATACGCAGTATTTT,CASRMERGGADTQYF
TRBV19,TRBD1,TRBJ1-2,NA,TGTGCCAGTAGTATCGACAGGGTCTATGGCTACACCTTC,CASSIDRVYGYTF
TRBV5-4,NA,TRBJ1-1,once,TGTGCCAGCAGCTTGGCCAGGGCGTCTGAAGCTTTCTTT,CASSLARASEAFF
TRBV6-6,NA,TRBJ2-7,NA,TGTGCCAGCAGTTACGGGCAGGGTAGGCGCGAGCAGTACTTC,CASSYGQGRREQYF
TRBV30,TRBD2,TRBJ2-7,NA,TGTGCCTGGAGTCTTGGACTAGCGCTCGAGCAGTACTTC,CAWSLGLALEQYF
TRBV6-4,NA,TRBJ1-2,NA,TGTGCCAGCAGGCCCAACAGGGACATCTATGGCTACACCTTC,CASRPNRDIYGYTF
TRBV19,TRBD2,TRBJ2-7,NA,TGTGCCACATCGGGACTAGGAGGCGAGCAGTACTTC,CATSGLGGEQYF
TRBV7-9,TRBD1,TRBJ2-5,NA,TGTGCCAGCAGTCGAGGACAGGGGGTTGAGACCCAGTACTTC,CASSRGQGVETQYF
TRBV7-2,NA,TRBJ2-7,NA,TGTGCCAGCAGCACCCGGACATACTACGAGGAGCAGTACTTC,CASSTRTYYEEQYF
TRBV27,NA,TRBJ1-2,NA,TGTGCCAGCAGTTCCCTCCGGGGAGGCTACACCTTC,CASSSLRGGYTF
TRBV7-2,NA,TRBJ2-3,NA,TGTGCCAGCAGCTTAGTAGGGGAAAATACGCAGTATTTT,CASSLVGENTQYF
TRBV6-5,TRBD2,TRBJ2-1,NA,TGTGCCAGCAGTTACGGACGGGGGGGCATGAATGAGCAGTTCTTC,CASSYGRGGMNEQFF
TRBV6-5,NA,TRBJ1-2,NA,TGTGCCAGCAGAGACTCAGGGTATGGCTACACCTTC,CASRDSGYGYTF
TRBV9,NA,TRBJ1-4,NA,TGTGCCAGCAGCGTAGGGGGGCGAGGGGCTAATGAAAAACTGTTTTTT,CASSVGGRGANEKLFF
TRBV30,NA,TRBJ1-3,NA,TGTGCCTGGACTCTCGGAAACACCATATATTTT,CAWTLGNTIYF
TRBV4-1,NA,TRBJ2-2,NA,TGCGCCAGCAGCCAAGTTGGCGGCACCGGGGAGCTGTTTTTT,CASSQVGGTGELFF